These 29 T cell receptor beta chains originate from one sample sequenced in a study of spatial heterogeneity in lung cancer. Their recognized antigens are unknown. Study-level findings and limits: The study found that expanded intratumoral alpha and beta TCR counts tracked tumor mutation counts.

TCRdb passed the 5' RACE reads through MiXCR, listing each CDR3 protein once. Here the sample spans fewer than 13,000 distinct CDR3 sequences, over 9.5% being singletons. Time point specified: sample taken at primary tumor resection. Sequences were derived from lung tumor tissue, sampled at surgery. The receptors were sampled from a male donor with early-stage non-small cell lung cancer.

This clonotype was found many times. The J gene is TRBJ1-3, the V gene TRBV6-6, with D uncertain. This CDR3 has 15 residues. V was shortened by 6 bases and J by 2 bases, with 14 bases between the two germline ends. Germline values: CDR1 MNHNY, CDR2 SVGAGI (reference sequence). This CDR3 is CASSLDGNPGNTIYF. In DNA, the CDR3 is TGTGCCAGCAGCCTTGACGGGAACCCTGGAAACACCATATATTTT.

J is TRBJ2-2 and V is TRBV7-2; 7 bases line up with TRBD1. CDR1 and CDR2 (germline): SGHTA, FQGNSA. The CDR3 consists of 14 residues. V was clipped by 1 base and J by 7 bases; unmatched bases: 3. CDR3 nucleotide sequence: TGTGCCAGCAGCTTAGTAGGGGGCAACGGGGAGCTGTTTTTT. Translated: CASSLVGGNGELFF.

This clonotype was detected many times. The gene calls are TRBV7-9 and TRBJ1-2; 7 bases are a match to TRBD1. From germline, CDR1 is SEHNR and CDR2 FQNEAQ (reference sequence). With V trimmed by 5 bases and J by 2 bases, 5 bases remained unmatched. This CDR3 region has 14 residues. The CDR3 loop is CASSEGTANYGYTF. The CDR3 region has the DNA TGTGCCAGCAGCGAAGGGACAGCCAACTATGGCTACACCTTC. The full variable domain, in which reference TRBV7-9 and TRBJ1-2 provide the parts outside the CDR3, is DTGVSQNPRHKITKRGQNVTFRCDPISEHNRLYWYRQTLGQGPEFLTYFQNEAQLEKSRLLSDRFSAERPKGSFSTLEIQRTEQGDSAMYLCASSEGTANYGYTFGSGTRLTVV.

In this sample, this clonotype turned up a few times. The chain couples TRBV20-1 to TRBJ2-7; the D gene is possibly TRBD2 (6 bases). There are 14 residues in the CDR3. Germline V CDR1 and CDR2: DFQATT, SNEGSKA (reference sequence). V gave up 2 bases and J gave up 1 base, with 12 bases separating them. The CDR3 sequence: CSARRGGTSYEQYF. The CDR3, as DNA: TGCAGTGCTAGACGGGGAGGAACTTCCTACGAGCAGTACTTC.

This clonotype appeared a few times. CDR3 loop: CASSPPPGTGYEKLFF. CDR3 nucleotide sequence: TGTGCCAGCAGCCCGCCCCCCGGGACAGGGTATGAAAAACTGTTTTTT. This chain connects TRBV14 to TRBJ1-4; 9 bases map to TRBD1. Trimming took 4 bases from V and 6 from J; bases not matched to a gene: 9. The CDR3 is made up of 16 amino acids. The germline gives CDR1 SGHDN, CDR2 FVKESK.

This clonotype was seen many times. This chain joins TRBV4-3 and TRBJ2-7, with 8 bases identical to TRBD1. The length of the CDR3 is 14 residues. V was pared by 3 bases and J by 2 bases, with 3 bases of the junction left unmatched. Germline CDR1 and CDR2: LGHNA and YSLEER. CDR3 DNA sequence: TGCGCCAGCAGCCAGGCCAGGGGGCCCTACGAGCAGTACTTC. Encoded protein: CASSQARGPYEQYF.

This clonotype was detected only a few times. The chain links TRBV7-9 to TRBJ1-6; TRBD1 matches 7 bases. This CDR3 region has 14 residues. V gave up 3 bases and J gave up 8 bases; unmatched junction bases: 4. CDR1 is SEHNR and CDR2 is FQNEAQ in the germline V gene (reference sequence). CDR3 loop: CASSFVGGDSPLHF. DNA of the CDR3: TGTGCCAGCAGCTTCGTAGGGGGCGATTCACCCCTCCACTTT.

This clonotype turned up a few times. Here the CDR3 reads CASSSPGREILGQYF. The DNA of the CDR3 is TGTGCCAGCAGTTCCCCCGGGAGGGAGATTTTAGGGCAGTACTTC. The chain couples TRBV28 to TRBJ2-7; 8 nucleotides align to TRBD2. Germline-derived CDR1 and CDR2 are MDHEN and SYDVKM. The V and J ends lost 4 bases and 9 bases, in that order; junction bases with no gene match: 14. This CDR3 is built from 15 residues.

This clonotype has a handful of counts. The chain has TRBV7-2 and TRBJ2-1, with D perhaps TRBD2 (6 bases). With 5 bases removed from V and 0 bases from J, the gap between germline ends came to 14 bases. This CDR3 spans 16 amino acids. Germline lookup yields CDR1 SGHTA and CDR2 FQGNSA. The CDR3 sequence is CASSLGLSSSYNEQFF. The CDR3 DNA follows: TGTGCCAGCAGCCTGGGACTTTCAAGCTCCTACAATGAGCAGTTCTTC.

The table lists this clonotype with a few counts. This sequence joins TRBV10-3 and TRBJ2-1; D could derive from TRBD1 or TRBD2 (5 bases each). The CDR3 is 15 residues long. V was shortened by 8 bases and J by 8 bases, with 22 bases between the two germline ends. Germline V lookup: CDR1 ENHRY, CDR2 SYGVKD. The DNA of the CDR3 is TGTGCCATCCGGGGACGGAGCACGAGGATCGATGAGCAGTTCTTC. Protein: CAIRGRSTRIDEQFF.

This clonotype is deemed medium-sized. J is TRBJ2-3 and V is TRBV7-9; D may correspond to TRBD1 or TRBD2 (5 bases each). CDR1 SEHNR and CDR2 FQNEAQ come from the germline V gene (reference sequence). V lost 3 bases, J lost 3 bases, and 13 bases lay in between. This CDR3 is 15 amino acids long. The CDR3 here is CASSFRGRETDTQYF. The CDR3, as DNA: TGTGCCAGCAGCTTTAGGGGACGCGAAACAGATACGCAGTATTTT. Variable domain in full (rest from reference TRBV7-9 and TRBJ2-3): DTGVSQNPRHKITKRGQNVTFRCDPISEHNRLYWYRQTLGQGPEFLTYFQNEAQLEKSRLLSDRFSAERPKGSFSTLEIQRTEQGDSAMYLCASSFRGRETDTQYFGPGTRLTVL.

This clonotype was detected many times. The CDR3 DNA reads as TGTGCCATCAGTGGTGGGGCTTCAGGGAGGGAGACCCAGTACTTC. Translated: CAISGGASGRETQYF. The chain combines TRBV10-3 with TRBJ2-5, with D perhaps TRBD2 (6 bases). Germline V gene sequence: CDR1 ENHRY, CDR2 SYGVKD. The CDR3 runs 15 residues. V dropped 4 bases and J dropped 5 bases, with 17 bases sitting between them.

Many counts were recorded for this clonotype. This chain joins TRBV4-1 and TRBJ1-1; 8 bases line up with TRBD1. Looked up from germline, CDR1 is MGHRA and CDR2 is YSYEKL. V dropped 4 bases and J dropped 4; count of bases not matched to a gene: 8. The CDR3 loop spans 15 amino acids. The CDR3 bases are TGCGCCAGCAGCCTATCGACAGGGGTTCTCACTGAAGCTTTCTTT. Translation gives CASSLSTGVLTEAFF.

There are a few counts of this clonotype. J is TRBJ1-3 and V is TRBV6-5; D call uncertain. The ends were cut back, 6 bases at V and 0 bases at J, with 9 bases in the middle. The CDR3 has 14 amino acids. Looked up from germline, CDR1 is MNHEY and CDR2 is SVGAGI. Written as DNA, the CDR3 is TGTGCCAGCAGGCCGGAGAGCTCTGGAAACACCATATATTTT. Amino acid sequence: CASRPESSGNTIYF.

In regard to this clonotype: A much larger clone sits a single nucleotide away, making a read error possible. This chain uses TRBV27 with TRBJ1-6; no clear D. The CDR3 contains 14 residues. Per germline, CDR1 MNHEY and CDR2 SMNVEV (reference sequence). CDR3 residues: CANSPGSYNSPLHF. DNA of the CDR3: TGTGCCAACAGTCCAGGATCCTATAATTCACCCCTCCACTTT.

This clonotype was seen at least ten times. V usage is TRBV25-1 and J usage is TRBJ2-5; D may be TRBD2 (5 bases). The CDR3 is 11 amino acids. The ends were cut back, 4 bases at V and 5 bases at J, with 5 bases in the middle. Germline V lookup: CDR1 MGHDK, CDR2 SYGVNS. The CDR3 DNA sequence: TGTGCCAGCAGTGGAGGGGAGACCCAGTACTTC. Amino acid sequence: CASSGGETQYF. Full variable domain (rest looked up from reference TRBV25-1 and TRBJ2-5): EADIYQTPRYLVIGTGKKITLECSQTMGHDKMYWYQQDPGMELHLIHYSYGVNSTEKGDLSSESTVSRIRTEHFPLTLESARPSHTSQYLCASSGGETQYFGPGTRLLVL.

By proportion, this clonotype is medium-sized. Written as DNA, the CDR3 is TGTGCCACCAGTGATTACAGGGTTGTCAATGAGCAGTTCTTC. Its protein product is CATSDYRVVNEQFF. The J gene is TRBJ2-1, the V gene TRBV24-1; a possible D gene is TRBD1 (6 bases). CDR3 size: 14 residues. Trimming removed 2 bases from V and 6 bases from J, with 10 bases in between. Germline V gives CDR1 KGHDR, CDR2 SFDVKD.

The sample holds many counts of this clonotype. The rearrangement links TRBV7-6 to TRBJ1-5; 8 positions agree with TRBD1. CDR3 size: 17 residues. The V gene's germline CDR1 is SGHVS and CDR2 FNYEAQ. V shed 1 base and J 2 bases; nucleotides not matched to a gene: 7. Here the CDR3 DNA reads TGTGCCAGCAGCTTAGTGTCAGGGGGCGAAGGCAATCAGCCCCAGCATTTT. Amino acids: CASSLVSGGEGNQPQHF.

This clonotype was observed a few times. The genes are TRBV12-3 or TRBV12-4 and TRBJ1-1; D is perhaps TRBD1 (6 bases). The CDR3 spans 12 residues. V was cut by 10 bases and J by 1 base, with 10 bases left in between. In nucleotides, the CDR3 is TGTGCCACAAGGGGGGGGAACACTGAAGCTTTCTTT. It translates to CATRGGNTEAFF.

In this sample, this clonotype turned up once. A single base separates this from a much larger clone, so it may be a read error. V gene TRBV4-1 combines with J gene TRBJ1-1, with unresolved D. V dropped 4 bases and J dropped 2 bases, with 14 bases sitting between them. Germline V CDR1 and CDR2: MGHRA, YSYEKL. This CDR3 contains 15 residues. The CDR3: CASSREHGRNTEAFF. For the CDR3, the DNA is TGCGCCAGCAGCCGAGAACATGGGCGAAACACTGAAGCTTTCTTT.

The chain carries TRBV6-5 and TRBJ2-7; TRBD2 is a possible D gene (6 bases). CDR1 and CDR2 (germline): MNHEY, SVGAGI. The CDR3 length is 14 residues. V dropped 5 bases and J dropped 0 bases, with 11 bases sitting between them. DNA for the CDR3: TGTGCCAGCAGTCAGGAGGGTGACTCCTACGAGCAGTACTTC. As protein: CASSQEGDSYEQYF.

The sample holds a few counts of this clonotype. The J gene is TRBJ2-1, the V gene TRBV5-4; 7 bases are shared with TRBD1. The CDR3 is made up of 16 amino acids. Germline V gene lookup returns CDR1 SGHNT and CDR2 YYREEE (reference sequence). V was pared by 4 bases and J by 4 bases, with 11 bases of the junction left unmatched. Here the CDR3 DNA reads TGTGCCAGCAGCGGGAGTAGGACAGGCACATACAATGAGCAGTTCTTC. Its translation: CASSGSRTGTYNEQFF.

About this clonotype itself: Sequence at one end of the junction differs from germline and may be a read error. This chain connects TRBV7-8 to TRBJ2-2, with unresolved D. The CDR3 totals 14 residues. Germline assignment: CDR1 SGHVS and CDR2 FQNEAQ. The CDR3: CVSSLEVVLGELFF. The CDR3 DNA reads TGTGTCAGCAGCTTAGAGGTGGTTCTCGGGGAGCTGTTTTTT.

This clonotype is classed as medium-sized. V and J are TRBV6-5 and TRBJ1-2; TRBD1 matches 8 bases. Germline V gene lookup returns CDR1 MNHEY and CDR2 SVGAGI. The CDR3 extends over 16 amino acids. V shed 8 bases and J 2 bases; nucleotides not matched to a gene: 13. DNA for the CDR3: TGTGCCAGCTCCCGGGACAGGCGGAGTCCAAACTATGGCTACACCTTC. This codes for CASSRDRRSPNYGYTF.

This clonotype was detected a few times. Here the CDR3 reads CASRELAYYEQYF. CDR3 DNA sequence: TGTGCCAGTCGGGAGTTGGCTTACTACGAGCAGTACTTC. The V and J genes are TRBV2 and TRBJ2-7; D perhaps matches TRBD2 (6 bases). The CDR3 extends over 13 amino acids. The V gene's germline CDR1 is SNHLY and CDR2 FYNNEI. Trimming shortened V by 9 bases and J by 3 bases, and 15 bases separated the two germline ends.

This clonotype was recorded many times. The chain joins TRBV12-3 or TRBV12-4 to TRBJ2-5; a weak D match, TRBD1 (6 bases). There are 13 residues in the CDR3. The V end was cut by 5 bases, the J end by 2 bases, with 9 bases between. The CDR3 DNA sequence: TGTGCCAGCAGTCGACAGGTTCAAGAGACCCAGTACTTC. Translating gives CASSRQVQETQYF.

This sequence joins TRBV6-5 and TRBJ1-2; 8 bases fit TRBD1. The germline V gene encodes CDR1 MNHEY and CDR2 SVGAGI. This CDR3 contains 14 residues. Trimming cost V 3 bases and J 7 bases; bases outside gene matches: 7. The CDR3 is CASSYRQGAFGYTF. In DNA, the CDR3 is TGTGCCAGCAGTTATCGGCAGGGGGCTTTTGGCTACACCTTC.

This clonotype has only a few counts. The chain carries TRBV20-1 and TRBJ2-5; no firm D call. The CDR3 sequence is 13 residues long. CDR1 and CDR2 from the germline V gene are DFQATT and SNEGSKA (reference sequence). Between the trimmed V and J ends, which lost 1 base and 5 bases, there was a span of 11 bases. The CDR3 spells CSARGVTQETQYF. CDR3 coding DNA: TGCAGTGCTAGAGGTGTTACCCAGGAGACCCAGTACTTC.

This clonotype has just a few counts. The CDR3 sequence is CASSQDRGEGEQYF. CDR3 nucleotide sequence: TGCGCCAGCAGCCAAGATCGGGGGGAGGGCGAGCAGTACTTC. The chain couples TRBV4-3 to TRBJ2-7; 7 bases align to TRBD2. The CDR3 runs to 14 residues. The germline V gene encodes CDR1 LGHNA and CDR2 YSLEER. Unmatched junction bases numbered 5, after V lost 0 bases and J lost 6 bases.